This T cell receptor beta chain was observed in a study of spatial heterogeneity in lung cancer (dated by TCRdb to the late 2010s). Notes on the research overall: More beta-chain than alpha-chain transcripts were consistently detected, likely reflecting higher beta-chain transcript abundance. TCR transcript counts in tumor regions correlated strongly with a T cell transcriptional module score from matched bulk RNA-seq. In the raw uncorrected reads, each unique combination of TCR and UMI appeared more than ten times on average. The study quantitatively compared TCR alpha and beta repertoires across multiple tumor regions, matched nontumor lung and blood in non-small cell lung cancer. Nonsynonymous mutation counts, determined by whole-exome sequencing of tumor tissue, were related to features of the TCR repertoire. At surgery, both alpha and beta chains were TCR-sequenced in 200 to 250 tumor regions, some 64 matched nontumor lung samples and some 60 PBMC samples.

This clonotype was counted many times. Its antigen is still unknown. No base quality information exists; no much larger clone differs at one position. From a lookup of the germline V gene, CDR1 and CDR2 are MNHNS and SASEGT. The V end gives up 7 bases and the J end 6 bases, leaving 6 bases in the junction not matched to a gene. Measured from the cysteine to the phenylalanine, the CDR3 is 13 residues long. The entry retains the CDR3 DNA only, 39 bases that are in frame from base 1. What this sample's time point label stands for: sample taken at primary tumor resection. The donors were around 69 patients from the lung TRACERx cohort who had early-stage, untreated non-small cell lung cancer. Without any cell sorting, TCR sequencing was performed on whole RNA extracted either from tumor and nontumor lung tissue or from cryopreserved PBMC samples. Only patients with enough RNA available from two or more tumor regions were chosen for TCR sequencing. A lung pathologist reviewed the tumor and adjacent nontumor lung specimens before the specimens were selected.

Study-wide findings and limitations: Additional single-cell paired TCR alpha and beta sequencing was considered necessary to confirm, at a functional level, the hypothesis that regional TCRs recognize regional mutations. The count of ubiquitous expanded TCRs correlated with the count of ubiquitous nonsynonymous mutations, and the count of regional expanded TCRs correlated with the count of regional nonsynonymous mutations. The tumor nonsynonymous mutation count correlated with the number of expanded intratumoral alpha and beta TCRs. Estimated TCR-seq coverage of tumor T cells was only 7% to 8.5% for alpha chains and approximately 12% for beta chains.

Receptor amplification or capture employed 5' RACE. Sequencing was performed on a NextSeq 500. The TCR library protocol attached a unique molecular identifier to each TCR cDNA molecule to allow correction of PCR and sequencing errors. As for the original processing: TCR identification, UMI-based error correction and CDR3 extraction were performed with Decombinator tools. Expanded TCRs were defined as those above a frequency of 2 per 1,000, corresponding to the top 1% of the tumor frequency distribution. Expanded tumor TCRs statistically deemed absent (corrected P<0.05) from at least one tumor region were classed as regional, and all other expanded tumor TCRs were classed as ubiquitous. Renyi diversity was calculated using the R vegan package after each repertoire was subsampled 100 times to 5,000 TCRs. CDR3 similarity networks were constructed using string-kernel similarity of amino acid triplets, with links drawn between CDR3s whose pairwise similarity was above 0.82. Clones were called with MiXCR by TCRdb after fastp trimmed the public reads at Q25, and only in-frame beta chains were retained. Rows are combined by CDR3 protein, so each entry shows the most common genes and DNA. The authors' filters were not applied to this entry. The table for this sample lists about 18,000 distinct CDR3 sequences; less than 8% of them were counted only once. The top ten hold approximately 25% of the sample.

This TCR came from a male donor with early-stage non-small cell lung cancer. The chain couples TRBV6-1 to TRBJ2-3, and TRBD1 aligns with 8 junction nucleotides. The sequencing used lung tumor tissue, collected at surgery. CDR3 loop: CASTLRGQDTQYF. The DNA sequence follows: TGTGCCAGCACCCTCAGGGGGCAGGATACGCAGTATTTT.